This T cell receptor (beta chain) is drawn from a study of identical twins. Study findings and constraints: For out-of-frame beta sequences, excess twin sharing was weaker. Monozygotic twins shared more out-of-frame TCR alpha than recombination models predicted.

This clonotype has more than one count but fewer than ten. Its antigen is still unknown. Each donor was a healthy Caucasian. One entry per CDR3 protein results from TCRdb running MiXCR on the 5' RACE reads. This sample carries 350,000 or so distinct CDR3 sequences, roughly an eighth of them seen once, and the ten largest clones take roughly 7.8%. The CDR3 has 16 amino acids. V dropped 0 bases and J dropped 4 bases, with 15 bases sitting between them. Looked up from germline, CDR1 is LGHNA and CDR2 is YNFKEQ. The sample was also reused in another study, on yellow fever vaccine responses in identical twins.

Source material: CD8+ T cells sorted from blood. This TCR was recovered from a woman between 18 and 30 years old in good health. The chain carries TRBV4-2 and TRBJ2-5; D may be TRBD1 (5 bases). CDR3 nucleotide sequence: TGTGCCAGCAGCCAAGACTCGACCTGGGGCCGAGAGACCCAGTACTTC. Translated, it gives CASSQDSTWGRETQYF.